These 5 T cell receptor beta chains came from one sample sequenced in a study of response to subunit inactivated influenza vaccine. TCRdb re-called the RT-PCR reads with MiXCR, one entry per CDR3 protein. The repertoire holds 400,000 to 550,000 distinct CDR3 sequences, around 25% seen once, with approximately 2% in the top ten. The sequencing here drew on CD4+ T cells sorted from PBMCs, taken 4 to 6 days after vaccination. These receptors came from a man aged 50-60 years who received an inactivated influenza vaccine.

The genes are TRBV5-5 and TRBJ2-5; 7 nucleotides agree with TRBD1. This CDR3 region has 15 residues. Trimming cost V 1 base and J 5 bases; bases outside gene matches: 8. Germline V gene sequence: CDR1 SGHKS, CDR2 YYEKEE (reference sequence). CDR3 DNA: TGTGCCAGCAGCTTGTTATGGGGCAGGGGGGAGACCCAGTACTTC. Protein sequence: CASSLLWGRGETQYF.

This clonotype was found a few times. V and J are TRBV20-1 and TRBJ1-5, with D hard to call. CDR1 is DFQATT, CDR2 SNEGSKA, per germline (reference sequence). The ends were cut back, 4 bases at V and 4 bases at J, with 14 bases in the middle. The CDR3 contains 14 residues. CDR3 DNA sequence: TGCAGTGCTAATCCGCCAGGCCCTAATCAGCCCCAGCATTTT. This gives the protein CSANPPGPNQPQHF.

The chain recombines TRBV3-1 with TRBJ2-7; D is perhaps TRBD1 (6 bases). Germline V gene lookup returns CDR1 LGHDT and CDR2 YNNKEL (reference sequence). The CDR3 extends over 14 amino acids. V dropped 3 bases and J dropped 3 bases, with 12 bases sitting between them. Written as DNA, the CDR3 is TGTGCCAGCAGCCAGCTAGGGGGAAGCTACGAGCAGTACTTC. It translates to CASSQLGGSYEQYF.

The chain carries TRBV5-1 and TRBJ1-1; weak D call: TRBD1 (5 bases). The CDR3 is 14 amino acids. The V and J ends lost 5 bases and 1 base respectively, with 12 bases between them. CDR1 and CDR2 from the germline V gene are SGHRS and YFSETQ. CDR3 coding DNA: TGCGCCAGCAGACGGGACCAAGGGAACACTGAAGCTTTCTTT. Encoded protein: CASRRDQGNTEAFF.

This clonotype was counted only a few times. The chain uses TRBV27 and TRBJ2-3, with D perhaps matching TRBD1 or TRBD2 (5 bases each). CDR3 length: 17 residues. V lost 4 bases and J lost 1, with 18 bases in between. CDR1 is MNHEY and CDR2 is SMNVEV in the germline V gene (reference sequence). In DNA form, the CDR3 reads TGTGCCAGCAGTTCCCTCATGGGGACGGAGGGCACAGATACGCAGTATTTT. Translation gives CASSSLMGTEGTDTQYF.